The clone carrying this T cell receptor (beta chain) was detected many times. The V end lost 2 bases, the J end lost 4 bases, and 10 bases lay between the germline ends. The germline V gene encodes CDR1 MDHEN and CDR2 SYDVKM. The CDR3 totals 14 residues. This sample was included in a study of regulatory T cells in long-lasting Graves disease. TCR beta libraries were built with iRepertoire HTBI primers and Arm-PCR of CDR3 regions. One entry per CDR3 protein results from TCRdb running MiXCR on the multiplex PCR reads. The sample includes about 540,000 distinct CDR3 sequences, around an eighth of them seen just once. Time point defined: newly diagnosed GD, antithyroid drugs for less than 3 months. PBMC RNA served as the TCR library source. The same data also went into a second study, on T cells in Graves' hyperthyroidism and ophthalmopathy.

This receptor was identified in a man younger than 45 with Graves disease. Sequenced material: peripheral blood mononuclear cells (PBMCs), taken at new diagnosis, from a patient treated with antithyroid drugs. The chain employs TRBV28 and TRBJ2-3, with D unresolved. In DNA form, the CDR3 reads TGTGCCAGCAGTTTAAAATCAGTTCCAGATACGCAGTATTTT. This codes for CASSLKSVPDTQYF.